The TCR beta chain described here comes from a study of T cell clonality in common variable immunodeficiency. TCRdb keeps only in-frame clones here, not all; method: immunoSEQ multiplex PCR. Singletons are absent from the sample, which has approximately 60,000 clones. Broader study findings: The cause of increased CVID clonality remains unclear without subpopulation sequencing.

This CDR3 is built from 14 residues. Germline V gene lookup returns CDR1 LNHDA and CDR2 SQIVND (reference sequence). With V trimmed by 5 bases and J by 7 bases, 7 bases remained unmatched. This clone occurred many times. Its specificity is unknown. The observed sequence ends 3 residues before the CDR3 terminus, with the missing tail filled in from the germline J gene. Sequencing was carried out using peripheral blood mononuclear cells. This chain connects TRBV19 to TRBJ1-4; 7 bases are a match to TRBD1. This TCR was recovered from a person aged 18-70 years in good health. Incomplete CDR3 DNA: TGTGCCAGTAGTTCTGGACAGGTCCGTGAAAAA. This sequence encodes CASSSGQVREK. The entire CDR3 protein reads CASSSGQVREKLFF. Together with reference TRBV19 and TRBJ1-4, the CDR3 gives the full variable domain: DGGITQSPKYLFRKEGQNVTLSCEQNLNHDAMYWYRQDPGQGLRLIYYSQIVNDFQKGDIAEGYSVSREKKESFPLTVTSAQKNPTAFYLCASSSGQVREKLFFGSGTQLSVL.